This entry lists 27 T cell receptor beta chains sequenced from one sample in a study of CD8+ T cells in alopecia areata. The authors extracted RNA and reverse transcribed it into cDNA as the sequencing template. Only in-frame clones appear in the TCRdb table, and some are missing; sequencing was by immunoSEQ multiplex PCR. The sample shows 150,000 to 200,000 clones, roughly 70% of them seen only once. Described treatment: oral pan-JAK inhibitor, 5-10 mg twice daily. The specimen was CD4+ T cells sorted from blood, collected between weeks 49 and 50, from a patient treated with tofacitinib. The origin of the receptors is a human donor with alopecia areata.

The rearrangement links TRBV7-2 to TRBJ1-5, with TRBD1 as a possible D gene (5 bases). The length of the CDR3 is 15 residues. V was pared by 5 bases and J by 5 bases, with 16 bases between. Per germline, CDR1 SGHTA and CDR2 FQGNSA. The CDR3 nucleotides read TGTGCCAGCAGCCCACGGGGCGGGGGTGATCAGCCCCAGCATTTT. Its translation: CASSPRGGGDQPQHF.

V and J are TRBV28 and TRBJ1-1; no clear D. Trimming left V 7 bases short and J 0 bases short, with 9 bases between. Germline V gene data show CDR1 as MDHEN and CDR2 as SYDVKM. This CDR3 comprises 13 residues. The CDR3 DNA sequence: TGTGCCAGCACAAGACCTCTGAACACTGAAGCTTTCTTT. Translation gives CASTRPLNTEAFF. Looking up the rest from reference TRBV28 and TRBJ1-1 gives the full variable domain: DVKVTQSSRYLVKRTGEKVFLECVQDMDHENMFWYRQDPGLGLRLIYFSYDVKMKEKGDIPEGYSVSREKKERFSLILESASTNQTSMYLCASTRPLNTEAFFGQGTRLTVV.

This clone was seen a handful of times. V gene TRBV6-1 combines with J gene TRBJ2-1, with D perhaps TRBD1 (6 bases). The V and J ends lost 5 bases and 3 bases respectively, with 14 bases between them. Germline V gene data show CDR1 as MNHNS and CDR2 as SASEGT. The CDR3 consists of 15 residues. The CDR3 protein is CASSSEDRFYNEQFF. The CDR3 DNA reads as TGTGCCAGCAGTTCCGAGGACAGATTCTACAATGAGCAGTTCTTC.

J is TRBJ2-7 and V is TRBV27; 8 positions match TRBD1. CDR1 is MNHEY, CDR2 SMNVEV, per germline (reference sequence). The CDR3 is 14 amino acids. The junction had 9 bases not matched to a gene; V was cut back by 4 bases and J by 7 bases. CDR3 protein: CASSSDRVRLEQYF. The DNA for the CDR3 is TGTGCCAGCAGTTCGGACAGGGTTCGTCTGGAGCAGTACTTC.

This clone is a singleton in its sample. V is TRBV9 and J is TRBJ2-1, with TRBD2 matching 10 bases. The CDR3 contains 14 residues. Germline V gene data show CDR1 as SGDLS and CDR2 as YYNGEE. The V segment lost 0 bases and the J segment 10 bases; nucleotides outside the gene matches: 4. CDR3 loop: CASSVGIAGGEQFF. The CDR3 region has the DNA TGTGCCAGCAGCGTAGGTATAGCGGGGGGCGAGCAGTTCTTC. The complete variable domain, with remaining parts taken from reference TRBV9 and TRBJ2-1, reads DSGVTQTPKHLITATGQRVTLRCSPRSGDLSVYWYQQSLDQGLQFLIQYYNGEERAKGNILERFSAQQFPDLHSELNLSSLELGDSALYFCASSVGIAGGEQFFGPGTRLTVL.

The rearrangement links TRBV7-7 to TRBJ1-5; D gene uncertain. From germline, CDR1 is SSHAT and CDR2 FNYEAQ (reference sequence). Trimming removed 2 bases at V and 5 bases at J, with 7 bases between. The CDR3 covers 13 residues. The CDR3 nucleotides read TGTGCCAGCAGCTTATCCCGGGATCAGCCCCAGCATTTT. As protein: CASSLSRDQPQHF.

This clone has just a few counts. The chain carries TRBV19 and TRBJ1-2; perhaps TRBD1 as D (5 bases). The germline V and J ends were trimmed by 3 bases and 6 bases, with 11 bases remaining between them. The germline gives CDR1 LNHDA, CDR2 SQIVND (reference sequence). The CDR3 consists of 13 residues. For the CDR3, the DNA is TGTGCCAGTAGTATTGATGGGGACCATGGCTACACCTTC. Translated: CASSIDGDHGYTF.

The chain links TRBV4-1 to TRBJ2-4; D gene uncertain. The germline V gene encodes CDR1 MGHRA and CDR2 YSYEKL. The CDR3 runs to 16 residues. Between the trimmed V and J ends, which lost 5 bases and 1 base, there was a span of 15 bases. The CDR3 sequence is CASSGARSEAKNIQYF. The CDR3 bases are TGCGCCAGCAGCGGAGCGAGGTCGGAGGCCAAAAACATTCAGTACTTC.

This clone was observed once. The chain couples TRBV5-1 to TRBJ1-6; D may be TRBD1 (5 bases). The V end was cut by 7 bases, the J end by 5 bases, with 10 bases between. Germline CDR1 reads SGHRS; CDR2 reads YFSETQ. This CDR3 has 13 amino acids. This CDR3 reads CASGAEHNSPLHF. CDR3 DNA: TGCGCCAGCGGGGCGGAACATAATTCACCCCTCCACTTT. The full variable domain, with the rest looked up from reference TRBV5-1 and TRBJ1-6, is KAGVTQTPRYLIKTRGQQVTLSCSPISGHRSVSWYQQTPGQGLQFLFEYFSETQRNKGNFPGRFSGRQFSNSRSEMNVSTLELGDSALYLCASGAEHNSPLHFGNGTRLTVT.

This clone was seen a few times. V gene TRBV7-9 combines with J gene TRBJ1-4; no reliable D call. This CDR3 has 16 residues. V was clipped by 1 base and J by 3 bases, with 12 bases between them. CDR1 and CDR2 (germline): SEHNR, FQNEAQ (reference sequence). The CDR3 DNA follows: TGTGCCAGCAGCTTAGGCACGGGCTCGGCTAATGAAAAACTGTTTTTT. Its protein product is CASSLGTGSANEKLFF.

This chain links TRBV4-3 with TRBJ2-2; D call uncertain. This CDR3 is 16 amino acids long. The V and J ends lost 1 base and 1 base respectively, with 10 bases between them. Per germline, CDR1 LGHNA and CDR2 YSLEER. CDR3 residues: CASSQAVDRNTGELFF. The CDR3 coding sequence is TGCGCCAGCAGCCAAGCTGTGGACCGGAACACCGGGGAGCTGTTTTTT.

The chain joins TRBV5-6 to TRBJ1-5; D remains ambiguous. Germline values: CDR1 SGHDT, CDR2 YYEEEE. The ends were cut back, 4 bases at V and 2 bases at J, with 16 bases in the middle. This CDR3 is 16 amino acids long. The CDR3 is CASSTQTGRGNQPQHF. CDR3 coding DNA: TGTGCCAGCAGCACTCAGACCGGACGTGGCAATCAGCCCCAGCATTTT.

CDR3 nucleotide sequence: TGTGCCAGCAGCCCGACAGGGGTGGCGGAAAAACTGTTTTTT. Translated, it gives CASSPTGVAEKLFF. V is TRBV5-6 and J is TRBJ1-4, with 8 positions matching TRBD1. CDR3 length: 14 amino acids. V gave up 4 bases and J gave up 8 bases; unmatched junction bases: 7. Germline V gives CDR1 SGHDT, CDR2 YYEEEE.

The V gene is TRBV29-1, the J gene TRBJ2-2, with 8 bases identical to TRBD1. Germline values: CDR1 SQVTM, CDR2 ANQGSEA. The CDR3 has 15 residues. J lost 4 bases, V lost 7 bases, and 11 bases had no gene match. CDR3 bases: TGCAGCGCCTCCCGGCAGGGGGCGACCACCGGGGAGCTGTTTTTT. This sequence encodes CSASRQGATTGELFF.

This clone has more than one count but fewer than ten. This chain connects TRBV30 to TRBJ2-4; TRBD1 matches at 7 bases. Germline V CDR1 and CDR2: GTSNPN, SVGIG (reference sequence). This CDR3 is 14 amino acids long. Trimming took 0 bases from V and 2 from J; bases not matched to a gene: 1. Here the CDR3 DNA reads TGTGCCTGGAGTGTACAGGGGTCCAAAAACATTCAGTACTTC. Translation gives CAWSVQGSKNIQYF.

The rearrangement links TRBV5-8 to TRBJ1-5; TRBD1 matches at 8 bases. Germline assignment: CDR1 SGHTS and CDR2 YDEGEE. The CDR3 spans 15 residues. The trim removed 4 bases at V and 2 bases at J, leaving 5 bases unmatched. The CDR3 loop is CASSLGQGGNQPQHF. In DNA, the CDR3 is TGTGCCAGCAGCCTCGGACAGGGAGGCAATCAGCCCCAGCATTTT.

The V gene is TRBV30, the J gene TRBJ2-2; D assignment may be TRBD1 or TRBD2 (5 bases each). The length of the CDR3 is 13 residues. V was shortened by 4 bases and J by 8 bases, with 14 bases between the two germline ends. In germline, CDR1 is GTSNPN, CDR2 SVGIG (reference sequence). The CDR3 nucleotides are TGTGCCTGGATGATCGGGGCGGCGGGGGAGCTGTTTTTT. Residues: CAWMIGAAGELFF.

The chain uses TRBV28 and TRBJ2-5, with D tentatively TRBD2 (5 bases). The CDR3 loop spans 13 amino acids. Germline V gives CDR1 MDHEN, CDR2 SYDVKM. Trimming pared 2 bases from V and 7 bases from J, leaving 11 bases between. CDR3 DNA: TGTGCCAGCAGTTTAGGGCTAGCCGGGACCCAGTACTTC. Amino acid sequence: CASSLGLAGTQYF.

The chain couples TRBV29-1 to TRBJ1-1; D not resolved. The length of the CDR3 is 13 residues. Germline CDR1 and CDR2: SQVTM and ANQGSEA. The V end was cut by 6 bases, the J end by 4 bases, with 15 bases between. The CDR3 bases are TGCAGCGTCTCCCCCCGGTTGGGCACTGAAGCTTTCTTT. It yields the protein CSVSPRLGTEAFF.

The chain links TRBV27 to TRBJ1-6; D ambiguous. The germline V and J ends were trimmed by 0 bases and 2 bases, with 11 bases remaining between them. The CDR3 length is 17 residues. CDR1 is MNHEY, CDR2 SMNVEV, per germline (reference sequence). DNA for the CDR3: TGTGCCAGCAGTTTATCAGCCCCGGGAGCCTATAATTCACCCCTCCACTTT. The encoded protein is CASSLSAPGAYNSPLHF.

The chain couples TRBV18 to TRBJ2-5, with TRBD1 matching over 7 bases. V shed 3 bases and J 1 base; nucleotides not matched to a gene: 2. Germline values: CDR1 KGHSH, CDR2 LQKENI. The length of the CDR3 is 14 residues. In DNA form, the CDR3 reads TGTGCCAGCTCACCCAGGGGGAGCCAAGAGACCCAGTACTTC. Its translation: CASSPRGSQETQYF.

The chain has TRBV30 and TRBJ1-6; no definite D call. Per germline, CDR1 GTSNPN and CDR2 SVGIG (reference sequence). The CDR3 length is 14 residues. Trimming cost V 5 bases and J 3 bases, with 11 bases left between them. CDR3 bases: TGTGCCTGGGGAGGCGGCTTCTATAATTCACCCCTCCACTTT. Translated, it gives CAWGGGFYNSPLHF. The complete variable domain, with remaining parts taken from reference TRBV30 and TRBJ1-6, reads SQTIHQWPATLVQPVGSPLSLECTVEGTSNPNLYWYRQAAGRGLQLLFYSVGIGQISSEVPQNLSASRPQDRQFILSSKKLLLSDSGFYLCAWGGGFYNSPLHFGNGTRLTVT.

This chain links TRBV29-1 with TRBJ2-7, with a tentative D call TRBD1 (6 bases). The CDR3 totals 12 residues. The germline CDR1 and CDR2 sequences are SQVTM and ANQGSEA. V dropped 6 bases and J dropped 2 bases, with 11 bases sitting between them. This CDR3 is CSVMTGPYEQYF. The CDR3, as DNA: TGCAGCGTGATGACAGGTCCCTACGAGCAGTACTTC.

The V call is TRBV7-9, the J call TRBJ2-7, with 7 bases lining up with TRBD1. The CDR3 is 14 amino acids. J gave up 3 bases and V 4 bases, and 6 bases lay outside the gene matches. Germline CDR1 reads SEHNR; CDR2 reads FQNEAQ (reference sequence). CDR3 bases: TGTGCCAGCAGCTCCCCGGGACAGCGCTACGAGCAGTACTTC. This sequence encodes CASSSPGQRYEQYF.

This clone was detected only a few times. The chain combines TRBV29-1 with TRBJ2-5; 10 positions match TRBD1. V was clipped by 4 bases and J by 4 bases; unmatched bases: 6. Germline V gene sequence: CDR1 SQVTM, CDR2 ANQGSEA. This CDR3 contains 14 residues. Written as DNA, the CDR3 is TGCAGCGTTGGGGGGACAGGGGATCGAGAGACCCAGTACTTC. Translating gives CSVGGTGDRETQYF.

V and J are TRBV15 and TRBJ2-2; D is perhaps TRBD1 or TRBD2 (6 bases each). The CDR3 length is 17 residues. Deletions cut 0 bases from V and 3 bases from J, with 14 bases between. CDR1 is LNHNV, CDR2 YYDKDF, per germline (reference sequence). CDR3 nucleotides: TGTGCCACCAGCAGAGAGCGGGACAAACCCTACACCGGGGAGCTGTTTTTT. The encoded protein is CATSRERDKPYTGELFF.

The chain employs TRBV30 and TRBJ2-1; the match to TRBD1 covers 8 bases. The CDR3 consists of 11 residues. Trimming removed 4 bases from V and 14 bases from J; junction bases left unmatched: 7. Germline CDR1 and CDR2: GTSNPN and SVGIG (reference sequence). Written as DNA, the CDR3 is TGTGCCTGGAACAGGGGGGTATCGAAGTTCTTC. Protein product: CAWNRGVSKFF.